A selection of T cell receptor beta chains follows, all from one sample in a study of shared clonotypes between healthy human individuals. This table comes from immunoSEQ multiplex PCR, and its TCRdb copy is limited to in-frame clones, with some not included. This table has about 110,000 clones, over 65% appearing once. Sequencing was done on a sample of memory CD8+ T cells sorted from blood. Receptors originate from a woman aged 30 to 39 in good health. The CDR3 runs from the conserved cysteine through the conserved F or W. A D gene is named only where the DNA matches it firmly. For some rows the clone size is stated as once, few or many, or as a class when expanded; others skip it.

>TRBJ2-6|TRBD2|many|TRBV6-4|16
CASSDSGGAGANVLTF
TGTGCCAGCAGTGACTCCGGGGGGGCCGGGGCCAACGTCCTGACTTTC
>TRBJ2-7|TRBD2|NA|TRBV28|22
CASSPETKPLLAGVSAAGEQYF
TGTGCCAGCAGCCCCGAAACCAAACCGCTTCTAGCGGGAGTCTCGGCGGCGGGTGAGCAGTACTTC
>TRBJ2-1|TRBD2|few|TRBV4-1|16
CASSQVWAGEGNEQFF
TGCGCCAGCAGCCAAGTTTGGGCGGGAGAGGGCAATGAGCAGTTCTTC
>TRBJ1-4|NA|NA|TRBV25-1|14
CASRSEGMDEKLFF
TGTGCCAGCAGGTCGGAGGGGATGGATGAAAAACTGTTTTTT
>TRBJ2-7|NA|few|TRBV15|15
CATSRDGEAMNEQYF
TGTGCCACCAGCAGGGACGGAGAGGCGATGAACGAGCAGTACTTC
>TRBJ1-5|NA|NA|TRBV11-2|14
CASSLAGDGQPQHF
TGTGCCAGCAGCTTAGCAGGGGACGGTCAGCCCCAGCATTTT
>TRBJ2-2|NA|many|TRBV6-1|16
CASSVALAAESGELFF
TGTGCCAGCAGTGTTGCATTAGCGGCAGAGTCTGGGGAGCTGTTTTTT
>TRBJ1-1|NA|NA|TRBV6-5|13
CVSGRGRVTEAFF
TGTGTCTCAGGCCGGGGGAGGGTCACTGAAGCTTTCTTT
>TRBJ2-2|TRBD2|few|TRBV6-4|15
CASSETAGEVGELFF
TGTGCCAGCAGTGAAACGGCGGGAGAGGTCGGGGAGCTGTTTTTT
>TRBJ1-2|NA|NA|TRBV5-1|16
CASSLYVQGANYGYTF
TGCGCCAGCAGCTTGTATGTGCAGGGCGCTAACTATGGCTACACCTTC
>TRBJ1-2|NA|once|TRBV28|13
CASRRGSDYGYTF
TGTGCCAGCAGGCGGGGATCCGACTATGGCTACACCTTC
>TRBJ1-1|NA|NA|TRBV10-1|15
CASSRAGSMATEAFF
TGCGCCAGCAGTCGGGCAGGGTCTATGGCCACTGAAGCTTTCTTT
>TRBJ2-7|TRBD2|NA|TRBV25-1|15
CASTGTSGTTYEQYF
TGTGCCAGCACCGGGACTAGCGGGACCACCTACGAGCAGTACTTC
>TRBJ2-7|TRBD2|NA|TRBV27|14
CASSLTGTTYEQYF
TGTGCCAGCAGTCTCACCGGGACTACCTACGAGCAGTACTTC
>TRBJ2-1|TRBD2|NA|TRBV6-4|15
CASSEGAGGGSEQFF
TGTGCCAGCAGTGAGGGTGCGGGAGGGGGGAGTGAGCAGTTCTTC
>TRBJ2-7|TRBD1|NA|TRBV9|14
CASSPRTGKSEQYF
TGTGCCAGCAGCCCGAGGACAGGGAAGTCCGAGCAGTACTTC
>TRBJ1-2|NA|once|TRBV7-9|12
CASSRQYYGYTF
TGTGCCAGCAGCCGGCAGTACTATGGCTACACCTTC
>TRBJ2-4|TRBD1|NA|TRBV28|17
CASGRDRGALAKNIQYF
TGTGCCAGCGGCCGGGACAGGGGGGCTTTAGCCAAAAACATTCAGTACTTC
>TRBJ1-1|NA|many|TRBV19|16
CASSYLPGGRNTEAFF
TGTGCCAGTAGTTACCTTCCCGGAGGGAGGAACACTGAAGCTTTCTTT
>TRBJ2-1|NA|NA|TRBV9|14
CASSVAGVHNEQFF
TGTGCCAGCAGCGTAGCGGGAGTCCACAATGAGCAGTTCTTC
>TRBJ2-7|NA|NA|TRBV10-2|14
CASSEQTGLREQYF
TGCGCCAGCAGTGAGCAGACGGGGCTTCGCGAGCAGTACTTC
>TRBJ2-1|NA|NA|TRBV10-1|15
CASSEPPYSGLEQFF
TGCGCCAGCAGTGAGCCACCGTATAGTGGGTTGGAGCAGTTCTTC
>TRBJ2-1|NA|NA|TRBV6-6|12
CASSHRESEQFF
TGTGCCAGCAGTCACAGGGAGAGTGAGCAGTTCTTC
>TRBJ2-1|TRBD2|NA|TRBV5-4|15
CASSPTSGRAWEQFF
TGTGCCAGCAGCCCCACTAGCGGGAGGGCCTGGGAGCAGTTCTTC
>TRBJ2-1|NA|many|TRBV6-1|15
CASSEINGGRDEQFF
TGTGCCAGCAGTGAAATTAACGGGGGTAGGGATGAGCAGTTCTTC
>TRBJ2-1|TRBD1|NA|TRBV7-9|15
CASSPRDRVLNEQFF
TGTGCCAGCAGCCCGCGGGACAGGGTCCTTAATGAGCAGTTCTTC
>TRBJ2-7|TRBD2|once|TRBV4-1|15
CASSQDTSGFYEQYF
TGCGCCAGCAGCCAAGATACTAGCGGTTTCTACGAGCAGTACTTC
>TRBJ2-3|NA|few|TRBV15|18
CATSTSRTSLSLTDTQYF
TGTGCCACCAGCACTTCCAGAACTAGTCTTTCCCTCACAGATACGCAGTATTTT
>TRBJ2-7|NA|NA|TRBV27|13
CASSPAPPGEQYF
TGTGCCAGCAGTCCTGCCCCCCCTGGGGAGCAGTACTTC
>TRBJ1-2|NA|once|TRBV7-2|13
CASSETGYGGYTF
TGTGCCAGCAGCGAAACAGGGTATGGAGGCTACACCTTC
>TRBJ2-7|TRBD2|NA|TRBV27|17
CASSMVLAGFPGREQYF
TGTGCCAGCAGCATGGTTCTAGCGGGATTTCCCGGTCGGGAGCAGTACTTC
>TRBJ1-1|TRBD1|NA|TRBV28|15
CASRPLVGGGTEAFF
TGTGCCAGCAGACCCCTCGTAGGGGGCGGCACTGAAGCTTTCTTT
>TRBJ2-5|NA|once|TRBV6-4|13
CASSSGLLGEQYF
TGTGCCAGCAGTTCCGGACTTCTCGGGGAGCAGTACTTC
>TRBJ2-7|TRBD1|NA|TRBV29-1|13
CSVIGTENYEQYF
TGCAGCGTTATCGGGACAGAGAACTACGAGCAGTACTTC
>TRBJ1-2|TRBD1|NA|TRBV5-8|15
CASSLLGQGHYGYTF
TGTGCCAGCAGCTTACTGGGACAGGGGCACTATGGCTACACCTTC
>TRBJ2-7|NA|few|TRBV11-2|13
CASSVGLSYEQYF
TGTGCCAGCAGCGTAGGACTATCCTACGAGCAGTACTTC
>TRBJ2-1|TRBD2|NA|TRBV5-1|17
CASSPRSGAGVRNEQFF
TGCGCCAGCAGCCCGAGGTCAGGAGCGGGAGTTCGCAATGAGCAGTTCTTC
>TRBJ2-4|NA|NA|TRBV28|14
CASCFQGPKNIQYF
TGTGCCAGCTGTTTTCAGGGGCCCAAAAACATTCAGTACTTC
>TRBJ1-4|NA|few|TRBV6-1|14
CASSLGPRTEKLFF
TGTGCCAGCAGTTTAGGCCCCCGGACTGAAAAACTGTTTTTT
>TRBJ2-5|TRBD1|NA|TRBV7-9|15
CASSAGTGDQETQYF
TGTGCCAGCAGCGCTGGGACAGGAGATCAAGAGACCCAGTACTTC
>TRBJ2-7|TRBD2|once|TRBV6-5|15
CASSHRGAGAYEQYF
TGTGCCAGCAGTCATAGGGGTGCGGGGGCCTACGAGCAGTACTTC
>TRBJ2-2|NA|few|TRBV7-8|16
CASSLGGAGTLGELFF
TGTGCCAGCAGCTTAGGTGGCGCGGGTACCCTCGGAGAGCTGTTTTTT
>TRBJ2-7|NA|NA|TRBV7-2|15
CASSPGSQVRSEQYF
TGTGCCAGCAGCCCCGGAAGTCAGGTCCGGAGCGAGCAGTACTTC